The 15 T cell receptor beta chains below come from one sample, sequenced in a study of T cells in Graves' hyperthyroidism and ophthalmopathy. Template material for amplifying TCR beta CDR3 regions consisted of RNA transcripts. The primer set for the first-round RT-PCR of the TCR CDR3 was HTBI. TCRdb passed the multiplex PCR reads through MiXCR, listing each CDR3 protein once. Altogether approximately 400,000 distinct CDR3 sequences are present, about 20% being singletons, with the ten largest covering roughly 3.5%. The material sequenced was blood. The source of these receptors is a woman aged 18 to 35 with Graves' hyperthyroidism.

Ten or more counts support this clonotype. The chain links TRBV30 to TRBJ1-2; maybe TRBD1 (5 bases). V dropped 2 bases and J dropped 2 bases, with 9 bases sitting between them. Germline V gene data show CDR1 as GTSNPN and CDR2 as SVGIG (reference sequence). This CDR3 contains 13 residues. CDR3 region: CAWSLGENYGYTF. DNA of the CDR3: TGTGCCTGGAGTCTGGGGGAAAACTATGGCTACACCTTC. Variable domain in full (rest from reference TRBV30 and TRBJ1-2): SQTIHQWPATLVQPVGSPLSLECTVEGTSNPNLYWYRQAAGRGLQLLFYSVGIGQISSEVPQNLSASRPQDRQFILSSKKLLLSDSGFYLCAWSLGENYGYTFGSGTRLTVV.

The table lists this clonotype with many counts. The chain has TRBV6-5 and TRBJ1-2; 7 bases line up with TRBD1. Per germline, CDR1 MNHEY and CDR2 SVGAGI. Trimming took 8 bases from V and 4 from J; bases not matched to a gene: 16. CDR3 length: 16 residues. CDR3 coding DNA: TGTGCCAGCCTCGAGAACAGGGGATCGGGGCGCTATGGCTACACCTTC. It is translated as CASLENRGSGRYGYTF.

The CDR3 sequence is CASSPGGPRPYNSPLHF. The CDR3, as DNA: TGTGCCAGCAGCCCTGGGGGGCCCAGGCCCTATAATTCACCCCTCCACTTT. The rearrangement uses TRBV11-2 and TRBJ1-6, with D possibly matching TRBD1 (6 bases). V lost 5 bases and J 2 bases, leaving 16 bases between the germline ends. This CDR3 spans 17 amino acids. The germline V gene encodes CDR1 SGHAT and CDR2 FQNNGV.

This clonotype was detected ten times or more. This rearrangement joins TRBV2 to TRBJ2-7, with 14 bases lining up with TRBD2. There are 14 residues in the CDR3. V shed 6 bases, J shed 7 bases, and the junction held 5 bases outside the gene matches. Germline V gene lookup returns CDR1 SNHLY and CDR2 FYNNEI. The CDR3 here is CASRGTSGGGEQYF. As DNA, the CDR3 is TGTGCCAGCAGAGGGACTAGCGGGGGTGGTGAGCAGTACTTC.

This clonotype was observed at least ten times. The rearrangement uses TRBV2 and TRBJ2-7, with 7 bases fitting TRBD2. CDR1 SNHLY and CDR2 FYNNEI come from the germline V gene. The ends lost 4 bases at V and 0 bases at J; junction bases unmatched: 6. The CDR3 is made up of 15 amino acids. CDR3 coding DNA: TGTGCCAGCAGTGCAGCGGGGACTGGCTCCTACGAGCAGTACTTC. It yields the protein CASSAAGTGSYEQYF.

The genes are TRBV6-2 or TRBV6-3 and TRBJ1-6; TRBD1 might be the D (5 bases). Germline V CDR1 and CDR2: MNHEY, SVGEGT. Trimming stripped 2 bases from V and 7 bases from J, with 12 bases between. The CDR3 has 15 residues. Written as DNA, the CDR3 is TGTGCCAGCAGTTACGGGGCGGTGACAAATTCACCCCTCCACTTT. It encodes CASSYGAVTNSPLHF.

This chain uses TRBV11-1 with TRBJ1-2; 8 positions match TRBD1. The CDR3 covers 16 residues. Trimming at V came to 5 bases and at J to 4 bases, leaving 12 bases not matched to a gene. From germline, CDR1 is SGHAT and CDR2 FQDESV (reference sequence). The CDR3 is CASSLPTGVFSYGYTF. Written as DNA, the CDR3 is TGTGCCAGCAGCCTACCGACAGGGGTTTTTAGCTATGGCTACACCTTC.

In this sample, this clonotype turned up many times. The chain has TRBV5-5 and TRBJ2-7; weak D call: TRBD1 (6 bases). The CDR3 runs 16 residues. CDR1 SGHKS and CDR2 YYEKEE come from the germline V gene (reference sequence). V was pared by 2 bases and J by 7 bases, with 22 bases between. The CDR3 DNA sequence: TGTGCCAGCAGCTTTGAGGGACATTCCGTTATCCGGGAGCAGTACTTC. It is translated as CASSFEGHSVIREQYF.

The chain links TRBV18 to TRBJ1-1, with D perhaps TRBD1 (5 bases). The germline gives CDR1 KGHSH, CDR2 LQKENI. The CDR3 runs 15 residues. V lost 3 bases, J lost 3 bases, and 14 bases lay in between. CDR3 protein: CASSPKQDPYTEAFF. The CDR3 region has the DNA TGTGCCAGCTCACCCAAACAGGACCCCTACACTGAAGCTTTCTTT. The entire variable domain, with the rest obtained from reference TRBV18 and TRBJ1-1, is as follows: NAGVMQNPRHLVRRRGQEARLRCSPMKGHSHVYWYRQLPEEGLKFMVYLQKENIIDESGMPKERFSAEFPKEGPSILRIQQVVRGDSAAYFCASSPKQDPYTEAFFGQGTRLTVV.

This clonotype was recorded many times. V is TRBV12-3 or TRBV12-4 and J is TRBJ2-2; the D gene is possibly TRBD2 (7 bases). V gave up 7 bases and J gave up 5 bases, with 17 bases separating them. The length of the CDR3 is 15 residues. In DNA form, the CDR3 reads TGTGCCAGCAATCCACGGGGGGCTCGGACCGGGGAGCTGTTTTTT. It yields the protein CASNPRGARTGELFF.

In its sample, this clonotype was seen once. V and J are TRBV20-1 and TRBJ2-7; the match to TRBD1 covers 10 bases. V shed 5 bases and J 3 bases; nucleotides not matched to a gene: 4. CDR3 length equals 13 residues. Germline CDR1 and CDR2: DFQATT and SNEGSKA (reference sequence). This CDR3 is CSAGTGVVYEQYF. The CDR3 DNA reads TGCAGTGCTGGGACAGGGGTCGTCTACGAGCAGTACTTC.

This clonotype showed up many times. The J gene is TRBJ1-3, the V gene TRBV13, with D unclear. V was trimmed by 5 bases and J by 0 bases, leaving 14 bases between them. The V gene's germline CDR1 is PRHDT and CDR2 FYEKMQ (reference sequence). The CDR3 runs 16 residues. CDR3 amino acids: CASSPTWEISGNTIYF. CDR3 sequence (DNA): TGTGCCAGCAGCCCCACCTGGGAGATCTCTGGAAACACCATATATTTT. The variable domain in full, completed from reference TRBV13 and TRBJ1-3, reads AAGVIQSPRHLIKEKRETATLKCYPIPRHDTVYWYQQGPGQDPQFLISFYEKMQSDKGSIPDRFSAQQFSDYHSELNMSSLELGDSALYFCASSPTWEISGNTIYFGEGSWLTVV.

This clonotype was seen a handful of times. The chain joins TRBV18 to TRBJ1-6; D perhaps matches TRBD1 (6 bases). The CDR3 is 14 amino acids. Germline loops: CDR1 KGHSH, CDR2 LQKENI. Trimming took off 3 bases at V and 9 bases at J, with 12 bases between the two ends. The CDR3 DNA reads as TGTGCCAGCTCACCGCCTATACAGGGTTCACCCCTCCACTTT. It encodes CASSPPIQGSPLHF.

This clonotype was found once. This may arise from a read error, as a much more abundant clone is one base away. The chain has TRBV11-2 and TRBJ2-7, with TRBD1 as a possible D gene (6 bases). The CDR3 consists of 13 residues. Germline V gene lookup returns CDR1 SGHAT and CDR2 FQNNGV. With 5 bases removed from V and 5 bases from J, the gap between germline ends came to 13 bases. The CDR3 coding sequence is TGTGCCAGCAGCCGTAAATGGACAGACGAGCAGTACTTC. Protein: CASSRKWTDEQYF.

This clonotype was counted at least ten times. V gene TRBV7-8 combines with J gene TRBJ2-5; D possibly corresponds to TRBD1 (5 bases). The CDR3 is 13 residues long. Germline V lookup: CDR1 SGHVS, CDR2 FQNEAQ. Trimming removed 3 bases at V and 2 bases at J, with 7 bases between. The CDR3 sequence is CASSLDNQETQYF. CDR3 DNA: TGTGCCAGCAGCTTGGACAATCAAGAGACCCAGTACTTC.